This T cell receptor beta chain was obtained from a study of technical replicates of blood from several donors (TCRdb year 2017). Per the germline V gene (reference sequence), WNHNN is the CDR1 and SYGVQD is the CDR2. V is pared back by 5 bases and J by 7 bases, with 20 bases lying between the germline termini. Measured from the cysteine to the phenylalanine, the CDR3 is 16 residues long. Only the CDR3 region is kept as DNA, spanning 48 bases read in frame from base 1. This clone was recorded only once. Its antigen is still unknown. No clone much larger than this one lies a single base away; base qualities are absent. Library method: the immunoSEQ multiplex PCR assay. TCRdb obtained this table from immuneACCESS and retained in-frame rearrangements with V and J assigned. These tables miss some clones; where compared with another copy, unresolved V genes account for less than half of the shortfall, and the remainder is unexplained. A total of about 90,000 clones appear in this sample, around 90% of them only once. Of the sample, under 0.3% falls within the top ten clones.

The chain is made from TRBV10-1 and TRBJ1-4; D gene: possibly TRBD1, on 5 matching bases. This clonotype was obtained from a human donor in good health. Sequenced input: T cells isolated from PBMCs. The CDR3 is CASSPTGGEHLEKLFF. The nucleotide sequence is TGCGCCAGCAGTCCTACGGGGGGGGAACATCTTGAAAAACTGTTTTTT.